The 21 T cell receptor beta chains given below trace back to one sample, sequenced in a study of blood T cell repertoires in COVID-19. Using immunoSEQ multiplex PCR, the repertoire was profiled, and TCRdb retains in-frame clones only, with some absent. The table has approximately 56,000 clones, around four fifths seen once; the top ten hold approximately 12%. The material sequenced was peripheral blood. All receptors derive from an elderly woman with acute or convalescent COVID-19.

This clone occurred a few times. The chain employs TRBV3-1 (or the pseudogene TRBV3-2) and TRBJ1-2; D is unclear. The CDR3 has 14 amino acids. Germline V gene sequence: CDR1 LGHDT, CDR2 YNNKEL (reference sequence). Trimming shortened V by 2 bases and J by 4 bases, and 11 bases separated the two germline ends. The CDR3 DNA sequence: TGTGCCAGCAGCCAAAGAAGGACTGGCTATGGCTACACCTTC. Encoded protein: CASSQRRTGYGYTF.

The V call is TRBV19, the J call TRBJ2-1; 10 bases fit TRBD2. The CDR3 runs to 14 residues. Trimming removed 8 bases from V and 3 bases from J; junction bases left unmatched: 4. From germline, CDR1 is LNHDA and CDR2 SQIVND (reference sequence). The CDR3 sequence: CASGIAGGYNEQFF. CDR3 in DNA: TGTGCCAGTGGCATAGCGGGGGGCTACAATGAGCAGTTCTTC.

V usage is TRBV3-1 (or the pseudogene TRBV3-2) and J usage is TRBJ1-1, with D tentatively TRBD1 (5 bases). The CDR3 covers 15 residues. The V end lost 2 bases, the J end lost 3 bases, and 13 bases lay between the germline ends. From germline, CDR1 is LGHDT and CDR2 YNNKEL (reference sequence). CDR3 protein: CASSQLGPGDTEAFF. DNA of the CDR3: TGTGCCAGCAGCCAATTAGGCCCGGGGGACACTGAAGCTTTCTTT.

The rearrangement joins TRBV19 to TRBJ2-6; D gene uncertain. In germline, CDR1 is LNHDA, CDR2 SQIVND (reference sequence). Trimming took off 3 bases at V and 2 bases at J, with 5 bases between the two ends. The CDR3 sequence is 14 residues long. In DNA, the CDR3 is TGTGCCAGTAGTATTCCGGCTGGGGCCAACGTCCTGACTTTC. Translated: CASSIPAGANVLTF.

The CDR3 region has the DNA TGCGCCAGCAGCTTGGAAGGACAGAAAGAGACCCAGTACTTC. Translated, it gives CASSLEGQKETQYF. The chain combines TRBV5-1 with TRBJ2-5, with D tentatively TRBD1 (6 bases). V was shortened by 0 bases and J by 3 bases, with 9 bases between the two germline ends. The CDR3 is made up of 14 amino acids. Germline V lookup: CDR1 SGHRS, CDR2 YFSETQ.

The chain joins TRBV4-2 to TRBJ2-5; 8 bases fit TRBD2. Germline V gene data show CDR1 as LGHNA and CDR2 as YNFKEQ. The trim removed 0 bases at V and 1 base at J, leaving 7 bases unmatched. The CDR3 contains 17 residues. The CDR3 bases are TGTGCCAGCAGCCAAGATACGGGCGGGGGGCCCCAAGAGACCCAGTACTTC. It codes for CASSQDTGGGPQETQYF.

The rearrangement joins TRBV29-1 to TRBJ1-3; weak D call: TRBD1 (5 bases). The germline gives CDR1 SQVTM, CDR2 ANQGSEA. CDR3 length: 13 residues. The V end lost 7 bases, the J end lost 4 bases, and 14 bases lay between the germline ends. CDR3 coding DNA: TGCAGCGCCTCAGGGTTCTCCGGAAACACCATATATTTT. Protein sequence: CSASGFSGNTIYF. The full variable domain, rest sourced from reference TRBV29-1 and TRBJ1-3, is SAVISQKPSRDICQRGTSLTIQCQVDSQVTMMFWYRQQPGQSLTLIATANQGSEATYESGFVIDKFPISRPNLTFSTLTVSNMSPEDSSIYLCSASGFSGNTIYFGEGSWLTVV.

This clone appeared a few times. The chain couples TRBV4-1 to TRBJ2-7, with D uncertain. V dropped 0 bases and J dropped 2 bases, with 5 bases sitting between them. This CDR3 spans 13 amino acids. Germline values: CDR1 MGHRA, CDR2 YSYEKL. The CDR3: CASSQESPYEQYF. For the CDR3, the DNA is TGCGCCAGCAGCCAAGAGTCTCCCTACGAGCAGTACTTC.

This clone was observed a few times. V gene TRBV7-2 combines with J gene TRBJ2-7; 9 nucleotides align to TRBD1. CDR3 length: 15 amino acids. Germline values: CDR1 SGHTA, CDR2 FQGNSA. J gave up 0 bases and V 4 bases, and 4 bases lay outside the gene matches. The chain's CDR3 is CASSYGTGSSYEQYF. CDR3 DNA: TGTGCCAGCAGCTACGGGACAGGGAGCTCCTACGAGCAGTACTTC. The full variable domain, its missing parts supplied by reference TRBV7-2 and TRBJ2-7, is GAGVSQSPSNKVTEKGKDVELRCDPISGHTALYWYRQSLGQGLEFLIYFQGNSAPDKSGLPSDRFSAERTGGSVSTLTIQRTQQEDSAVYLCASSYGTGSSYEQYFGPGTRLTVT.

This chain links TRBV25-1 with TRBJ1-1; D may be TRBD1 (6 bases). Germline CDR1 is MGHDK and CDR2 is SYGVNS. The germline V and J ends were trimmed by 7 bases and 1 base, with 7 bases remaining between them. The length of the CDR3 is 12 residues. As DNA, the CDR3 is TGTGCCAGCACACAGGGGAACACTGAAGCTTTCTTT. Its translation is CASTQGNTEAFF.

The chain is built from TRBV13 and TRBJ2-7, with TRBD1 matching 7 bases. Germline V gene sequence: CDR1 PRHDT, CDR2 FYEKMQ (reference sequence). The CDR3 extends over 15 amino acids. Trimming took 5 bases from V and 5 from J; bases not matched to a gene: 12. This CDR3 is CASSRLDRVRHEQYF. The DNA for the CDR3 is TGTGCCAGCAGCCGTCTCGACAGGGTCCGGCACGAGCAGTACTTC.

This chain connects TRBV10-3 to TRBJ1-3; D unresolved. V lost 2 bases, J lost 0 bases, and 5 bases lay in between. CDR1 and CDR2 from the germline V gene are ENHRY and SYGVKD. The CDR3 is made up of 14 amino acids. The CDR3 region is CAISEEYSGNTIYF. CDR3 bases: TGTGCCATCAGTGAGGAGTACTCTGGAAACACCATATATTTT.

The chain is built from TRBV7-9 and TRBJ1-3, with a weak D call TRBD1 (6 bases). Germline V CDR1 and CDR2: SEHNR, FQNEAQ (reference sequence). V was shortened by 1 base and J by 4 bases, with 17 bases between the two germline ends. The CDR3 consists of 17 residues. CDR3 residues: CASSLELRTARGNTIYF. The CDR3 coding sequence is TGTGCCAGCAGCTTAGAGCTTCGGACAGCGCGCGGAAACACCATATATTTT. Looking up the rest from reference TRBV7-9 and TRBJ1-3 gives the full variable domain: DTGVSQNPRHKITKRGQNVTFRCDPISEHNRLYWYRQTLGQGPEFLTYFQNEAQLEKSRLLSDRFSAERPKGSFSTLEIQRTEQGDSAMYLCASSLELRTARGNTIYFGEGSWLTVV.

The chain employs TRBV5-1 and TRBJ2-1; D is ambiguous. The germline V and J ends were trimmed by 0 bases and 8 bases, with 15 bases remaining between them. There are 15 residues in the CDR3. CDR1 is SGHRS, CDR2 YFSETQ, per germline. In DNA, the CDR3 is TGCGCCAGCAGCTTGGTGAGTCTCGGTTACGATGAGCAGTTCTTC. Translated, it gives CASSLVSLGYDEQFF.

The chain recombines TRBV4-2 with TRBJ1-6; 7 bases align to TRBD1. CDR1 and CDR2 (germline): LGHNA, YNFKEQ. The CDR3 is 15 residues long. Trimming removed 3 bases from V and 6 bases from J; junction bases left unmatched: 5. DNA for the CDR3: TGTGCCAGCAGCCAGGTCCGGGACAGTAATTCACCCCTCCACTTT. Translated: CASSQVRDSNSPLHF.

J is TRBJ1-6 and V is TRBV5-1; D gene ambiguous. Trimming left V 0 bases short and J 9 bases short, with 4 bases between. CDR1 SGHRS and CDR2 YFSETQ come from the germline V gene. The CDR3 is made up of 12 amino acids. CDR3 residues: CASSLGGSPLHF. In DNA form, the CDR3 reads TGCGCCAGCAGCTTGGGAGGTTCACCCCTCCACTTT.

The rearrangement links TRBV7-9 to TRBJ1-5; 7 bases match TRBD1. The germline V gene encodes CDR1 SEHNR and CDR2 FQNEAQ (reference sequence). The CDR3 runs 16 residues. Trimming cost V 5 bases and J 3 bases; bases outside gene matches: 10. CDR3 DNA: TGTGCCAGCAGCGCCCTAGGGACAGAGAACAATCAGCCCCAGCATTTT. Translating gives CASSALGTENNQPQHF.

The chain carries TRBV3-1 (or the pseudogene TRBV3-2) and TRBJ1-1; 8 bases match TRBD1. CDR1 is LGHDT and CDR2 is YNNKEL in the germline V gene (reference sequence). J was trimmed by 6 bases and V by 3 bases; bases with no gene match: 3. The CDR3 covers 13 residues. The CDR3 sequence is CASSHDRGAEAFF. CDR3 sequence (DNA): TGTGCCAGCAGCCACGACAGGGGTGCTGAAGCTTTCTTT.

This clone has a handful of counts. The chain employs TRBV5-1 and TRBJ1-1; TRBD1 agrees at 9 bases. V lost 4 bases and J lost 3; bases outside the gene matches: 7. The germline V gene has CDR1 SGHRS and CDR2 YFSETQ. The CDR3 contains 15 residues. CDR3 in amino acids: CASSPQGAKYTEAFF. The CDR3 region has the DNA TGCGCCAGCAGCCCACAGGGGGCGAAGTACACTGAAGCTTTCTTT. Using reference TRBV5-1 and TRBJ1-1 for the parts outside the CDR3, the full variable domain is KAGVTQTPRYLIKTRGQQVTLSCSPISGHRSVSWYQQTPGQGLQFLFEYFSETQRNKGNFPGRFSGRQFSNSRSEMNVSTLELGDSALYLCASSPQGAKYTEAFFGQGTRLTVV.

This clone has only one observation. V is TRBV5-1 and J is TRBJ2-2, with TRBD1 matching 8 bases. V was pared by 4 bases and J by 6 bases, with 11 bases of the junction left unmatched. The CDR3 length is 16 residues. CDR1 SGHRS and CDR2 YFSETQ come from the germline V gene. The CDR3 region is CASSLTQGVSAGELFF. The DNA for the CDR3 is TGCGCCAGCAGCCTAACACAGGGGGTAAGCGCCGGGGAGCTGTTTTTT.

This chain uses TRBV6-6 with TRBJ2-3, with 9 bases that match TRBD1. V was clipped by 5 bases and J by 5 bases; unmatched bases: 5. The CDR3 spans 14 residues. Germline lookup yields CDR1 MNHNY and CDR2 SVGAGI (reference sequence). The CDR3: CASSPRTGVDTQYF. Here the CDR3 DNA reads TGTGCCAGCAGTCCTCGGACAGGGGTAGATACGCAGTATTTT.